A selection of T cell receptor beta chains follows, all from one sample in a study of human T cells and chemical hapten exposure. In TCRdb, the RACE reads were re-called with MiXCR into one record per CDR3 protein. The sample includes around 52,000 distinct CDR3 sequences, about a tenth seen only once; the top ten take more than 10%. This material consisted of whole blood, taken in connection with sensitization to the hapten diphenylcyclopropenone (DPC). Source of these receptors: a woman in her thirties or forties with alopecia areata. Some clones in this sample may be carry-over from other donors' samples. The CDR3 runs from the conserved cysteine through the conserved F or W. D genes are given only for firm matches. The size field is filled for only some rows; it gives once, few, many or a size class.

V: TRBV20-1; J: TRBJ1-2; size: -; D: TRBD1; CDR3: CSAPPGQGASGYTF; DNA: TGCAGTGCTCCACCAGGACAGGGGGCGAGTGGCTACACCTTC
V: TRBV19; J: TRBJ2-2; size: many; D: -; CDR3: CASSTSRAGWTGLRGLFF; DNA: TGTGCCAGTAGTACCTCCCGGGCGGGGTGGACAGGCCTGCGTGGGCTGTTTTTT
V: TRBV21-1; J: TRBJ1-1; size: few; D: -; CDR3: CASSNGGLNTEAFF; DNA: TGTGCCAGCAGCAATGGGGGGCTGAACACTGAAGCTTTCTTT
V: TRBV28; J: TRBJ2-7; size: -; D: -; CDR3: CASISPATYEQYF; DNA: TGTGCCAGCATCAGCCCCGCCACCTACGAGCAGTACTTC
V: TRBV4-2; J: TRBJ2-6; size: few; D: TRBD2; CDR3: CASSHLGGSGSSGANVLTF; DNA: TGTGCCAGCAGCCACCTAGGGGGTAGCGGGAGCTCTGGGGCCAACGTCCTGACTTTC
V: TRBV15; J: TRBJ2-7; size: few; D: -; CDR3: CATSREGAPAEQYF; DNA: TGTGCCACCAGCAGAGAGGGGGCCCCTGCCGAGCAGTACTTC
V: TRBV29-1; J: TRBJ1-1; size: few; D: -; CDR3: CSVEEIQLNTEAFF; DNA: TGCAGCGTTGAAGAGATACAGCTGAACACTGAAGCTTTCTTT
V: TRBV9; J: TRBJ2-7; size: many; D: TRBD2; CDR3: CASSPDGRGGVGEQYF; DNA: TGTGCCAGCAGCCCCGATGGGAGGGGCGGCGTTGGGGAGCAGTACTTC
V: TRBV11-2; J: TRBJ1-6; size: -; D: -; CDR3: CASSLVSGSPLHF; DNA: TGTGCCAGCAGCTTAGTATCCGGTTCACCCCTCCACTTT
V: TRBV14; J: TRBJ2-7; size: many; D: TRBD1; CDR3: CASSQGSGTGYYEQYF; DNA: TGTGCCAGCAGCCAGGGATCCGGGACAGGGTATTACGAGCAGTACTTC
V: TRBV4-1; J: TRBJ2-4; size: many; D: TRBD1; CDR3: CASSQEPRTGDIQYF; DNA: TGCGCCAGCAGCCAAGAACCCAGGACAGGGGACATTCAGTACTTC
V: TRBV4-1; J: TRBJ1-6; size: many; D: -; CDR3: CASSQDTDSYYNSPLHF; DNA: TGCGCCAGCAGCCAAGATACGGACAGCTACTATAATTCACCCCTCCACTTT
V: TRBV20-1; J: TRBJ1-1; size: many; D: -; CDR3: CSASYGTEAFF; DNA: TGCAGTGCTTCTTATGGCACTGAAGCTTTCTTT
V: TRBV5-1; J: TRBJ2-1; size: many; D: -; CDR3: CASSSQGNEQFF; DNA: TGCGCCAGCAGCTCACAGGGAAATGAGCAGTTCTTC
V: TRBV6-2/TRBV6-3; J: TRBJ2-2; size: many; D: TRBD2; CDR3: CASSPSGENTGELFF; DNA: TGTGCCAGCAGTCCCAGCGGGGAGAACACCGGGGAGCTGTTTTTT
V: TRBV20-1; J: TRBJ2-7; size: few; D: TRBD2; CDR3: CSARDLAGSSYEQYF; DNA: TGCAGTGCTAGAGACCTAGCGGGGTCCTCCTACGAGCAGTACTTC
V: TRBV2; J: TRBJ1-1; size: -; D: -; CDR3: CASSDWGANTEAFF; DNA: TGTGCCAGCAGTGATTGGGGGGCCAACACTGAAGCTTTCTTT
V: TRBV20-1; J: TRBJ1-1; size: few; D: TRBD1; CDR3: CSASAGGAEAFF; DNA: TGCAGTGCTAGTGCAGGGGGTGCTGAAGCTTTCTTT
V: TRBV7-2; J: TRBJ2-5; size: many; D: TRBD2; CDR3: CASSLGTSRGGTQYF; DNA: TGTGCCAGCAGCTTAGGGACTAGCCGTGGTGGGACCCAGTACTTC
V: TRBV5-4; J: TRBJ1-6; size: -; D: TRBD1; CDR3: CASSLVRTGDEYSPLHF; DNA: TGTGCCAGCAGCTTGGTGAGGACAGGGGATGAGTATTCACCCCTCCACTTT
V: TRBV9; J: TRBJ2-7; size: -; D: -; CDR3: CASSPAGSSYEQYF; DNA: TGTGCCAGCAGCCCCGCAGGCAGCTCCTACGAGCAGTACTTC
V: TRBV29-1; J: TRBJ1-5; size: -; D: TRBD1; CDR3: CSVGQGRGQPQHF; DNA: TGCAGCGTTGGACAGGGAAGAGGTCAGCCCCAGCATTTT
V: TRBV7-9; J: TRBJ2-6; size: many; D: TRBD2; CDR3: CASSVRLAGGPSGANVLTF; DNA: TGTGCCAGCAGCGTCCGACTAGCGGGGGGGCCTTCTGGGGCCAACGTCCTGACTTTC
V: TRBV7-8; J: TRBJ1-5; size: many; D: -; CDR3: CASAVQDSNQPQHF; DNA: TGTGCCAGCGCAGTACAGGATAGCAATCAGCCCCAGCATTTT
V: TRBV20-1; J: TRBJ2-3; size: many; D: TRBD2; CDR3: CSARVITSGGYTDTQYF; DNA: TGCAGTGCTAGAGTTATAACTAGCGGGGGGTACACAGATACGCAGTATTTT
V: TRBV5-1; J: TRBJ1-2; size: many; D: TRBD1; CDR3: CASSLGGQGAGPNYGYTF; DNA: TGCGCCAGCAGCTTGGGTGGACAGGGGGCCGGGCCTAACTATGGCTACACCTTC
V: TRBV6-2/TRBV6-3; J: TRBJ2-3; size: many; D: TRBD2; CDR3: CASSYSSGVDTQYF; DNA: TGTGCCAGCAGTTACTCGAGCGGGGTCGATACGCAGTATTTT
V: TRBV27; J: TRBJ1-6; size: many; D: TRBD1; CDR3: CASSPYRGVYNSPLHF; DNA: TGTGCCAGCAGCCCATACAGGGGCGTCTATAATTCACCCCTCCACTTT
V: TRBV19; J: TRBJ2-7; size: many; D: TRBD1; CDR3: CASYRGYEQYF; DNA: TGTGCCAGTTACAGGGGTTACGAGCAGTACTTC
V: TRBV24-1; J: TRBJ2-3; size: -; D: -; CDR3: CATSPGQSVTDTQYF; DNA: TGTGCCACCAGTCCTGGACAGTCCGTCACAGATACGCAGTATTTT
V: TRBV5-6; J: TRBJ2-3; size: many; D: -; CDR3: CASSQAPSSTDTQYF; DNA: TGTGCCAGCAGCCAGGCTCCGAGTAGCACAGATACGCAGTATTTT
V: TRBV7-2; J: TRBJ2-7; size: -; D: -; CDR3: CASSTQAYEQYF; DNA: TGTGCCAGCAGCACACAGGCCTACGAGCAGTACTTC
V: TRBV5-1; J: TRBJ2-5; size: many; D: TRBD2; CDR3: CASSPGALAGVETQYF; DNA: TGCGCCAGCAGCCCCGGAGCGCTAGCGGGGGTAGAGACCCAGTACTTC
V: TRBV19; J: TRBJ2-2; size: many; D: -; CDR3: CASRVQGGGQGTGELFF; DNA: TGTGCCAGTAGGGTACAGGGTGGCGGCCAGGGGACCGGGGAGCTGTTTTTT
V: TRBV6-4; J: TRBJ1-5; size: few; D: -; CDR3: CASSAEEGLPQHF; DNA: TGTGCCAGCAGTGCCGAAGAGGGTCTGCCCCAGCATTTT
V: TRBV28; J: TRBJ1-4; size: many; D: -; CDR3: CATVKTGEKLFF; DNA: TGTGCCACCGTAAAGACTGGTGAAAAACTGTTTTTT
V: TRBV6-4; J: TRBJ2-3; size: many; D: -; CDR3: CASSERATDTQYF; DNA: TGTGCCAGCAGTGAAAGGGCCACAGATACGCAGTATTTT
V: TRBV29-1; J: TRBJ2-1; size: few; D: TRBD1; CDR3: CSVYPGDSSQFF; DNA: TGCAGCGTTTACCCTGGGGACAGCAGCCAGTTCTTC
V: TRBV6-2/TRBV6-3; J: TRBJ2-2; size: -; D: -; CDR3: CASSYIQGSGELFF; DNA: TGTGCCAGCAGTTACATTCAGGGCAGCGGGGAGCTGTTTTTT
V: TRBV18; J: TRBJ2-7; size: many; D: TRBD2; CDR3: CASSPGLAGEQYF; DNA: TGTGCCAGCTCACCGGGACTAGCGGGTGAGCAGTACTTC
V: TRBV5-1; J: TRBJ2-4; size: -; D: -; CDR3: CASSAGTDDGQYF; DNA: TGCGCCAGCAGCGCGGGGACGGACGATGGGCAGTACTTC
V: TRBV5-5; J: TRBJ2-4; size: many; D: -; CDR3: CASSFEIRGWDRNIQYF; DNA: TGTGCCAGCAGCTTCGAGATTAGGGGATGGGACCGAAACATTCAGTACTTC
V: TRBV12-3/TRBV12-4; J: TRBJ1-5; size: many; D: TRBD1; CDR3: CASSSNEDRGPNQPQHF; DNA: TGTGCCAGCAGTTCAAATGAGGACAGGGGACCCAATCAGCCCCAGCATTTT
V: TRBV2; J: TRBJ2-5; size: many; D: -; CDR3: CASSGGGRLPETQYF; DNA: TGTGCCAGCAGTGGAGGGGGACGGTTACCGGAGACCCAGTACTTC
V: TRBV7-8; J: TRBJ2-2; size: many; D: TRBD1; CDR3: CASSLGDRRSNTGELFF; DNA: TGTGCCAGCAGCTTAGGGGACAGACGATCGAACACCGGGGAGCTGTTTTTT
V: TRBV28; J: TRBJ2-2; size: -; D: -; CDR3: CASSSLKSGYTGELFF; DNA: TGTGCCAGCAGCTCATTAAAAAGCGGGTACACCGGGGAGCTGTTTTTT
V: TRBV7-8; J: TRBJ2-5; size: many; D: -; CDR3: CASSLEAGGPQETQYF; DNA: TGTGCCAGCAGCTTAGAGGCTGGAGGGCCCCAAGAGACCCAGTACTTC
V: TRBV20-1; J: TRBJ1-4; size: few; D: -; CDR3: CSAASGVLDLNEKLFF; DNA: TGCAGTGCAGCCTCAGGGGTCCTTGACCTTAATGAAAAACTGTTTTTT
V: TRBV2; J: TRBJ1-1; size: many; D: -; CDR3: CASSEIRDTEAFF; DNA: TGTGCCAGCAGTGAAATCCGGGACACTGAAGCTTTCTTT
V: TRBV29-1; J: TRBJ2-7; size: many; D: -; CDR3: CSVEVRVPYEQYF; DNA: TGCAGCGTTGAAGTTCGGGTTCCCTACGAGCAGTACTTC
V: TRBV7-6; J: TRBJ2-7; size: many; D: TRBD1; CDR3: CASSPDRGEQYF; DNA: TGTGCCAGCAGCCCCGACAGGGGAGAGCAGTACTTC
V: TRBV10-3; J: TRBJ2-3; size: many; D: TRBD2; CDR3: CAISESWGGPNTDTQYF; DNA: TGTGCCATCAGTGAGTCGTGGGGGGGACCAAACACAGATACGCAGTATTTT
V: TRBV10-2; J: TRBJ2-5; size: many; D: TRBD2; CDR3: CASGRDPKETQYF; DNA: TGCGCCAGCGGGAGGGACCCTAAAGAGACCCAGTACTTC
V: TRBV21-1; J: TRBJ2-4; size: many; D: -; CDR3: CAAGGGEGGNIQYF; DNA: TGCGCGGCCGGAGGGGGTGAAGGAGGAAACATTCAGTACTTC
V: TRBV2; J: TRBJ2-4; size: many; D: -; CDR3: CASSEGFQGVTQYF; DNA: TGTGCCAGCAGTGAAGGATTTCAGGGAGTAACTCAGTACTTC
V: TRBV11-2; J: TRBJ1-2; size: many; D: TRBD1; CDR3: CASSFAGTGLDYGYTF; DNA: TGTGCCAGCAGCTTCGCCGGGACAGGGTTAGACTATGGCTACACCTTC
V: TRBV7-9; J: TRBJ2-1; size: many; D: TRBD2; CDR3: CASSLEASGGSTPCF; DNA: TGTGCCAGCAGCTTAGAGGCTAGCGGGGGTTCTACCCCCTGCTTC
V: TRBV29-1; J: TRBJ1-5; size: -; D: -; CDR3: CSVGTSNQPQHF; DNA: TGCAGCGTTGGGACGAGCAATCAGCCCCAGCATTTT
V: TRBV5-1; J: TRBJ2-5; size: many; D: -; CDR3: CASSLVGEYQETQYF; DNA: TGCGCCAGCAGCTTGGTGGGGGAGTACCAAGAGACCCAGTACTTC
V: TRBV12-3/TRBV12-4; J: TRBJ1-6; size: many; D: TRBD1; CDR3: CASSQATGAGSPLHF; DNA: TGTGCCAGCAGTCAGGCGACAGGGGCCGGTTCACCCCTCCACTTT